The clone carrying this T cell receptor beta chain has just a few counts. The antigen is unknown. Germline V lookup: CDR1 SGHTA, CDR2 FQGNSA. V was trimmed by 2 bases and J by 4 bases, leaving 8 bases between them. This CDR3 has 13 amino acids. This specimen belongs to a study of T cells after yellow fever vaccination. A universal primer site and UMIs were added as TCR cDNA was made by 5'RACE template switching. From the 5' RACE reads, TCRdb called clonotypes with MiXCR, one entry per CDR3 protein. The top ten clones hold roughly 17% of a sample with around 530,000 distinct CDR3 sequences, about a sixth of them seen once. Study results and limitations: Contamination of FACS-sorted repertoires by abundant clonotypes from the bulk population could occur. Post-booster samples contained most primary-vaccination clones (roughly 96% CD4, roughly 88% CD8).

This chain uses TRBV7-2 with TRBJ2-5; no reliable D call. The receptor comes from a man between 18 and 29 years old who received the YFV17D yellow fever vaccine. The specimen comprised PBMCs, sampled less than 6 days after the first yellow fever vaccination. The CDR3 spells CASSLSQRETQYF. CDR3 DNA: TGTGCCAGCAGCTTAAGTCAAAGAGAGACCCAGTACTTC.